Below, 23 T cell receptor beta chains from the same sample are listed, as sequenced in a study of blood T cell repertoires in COVID-19. Sequenced by immunoSEQ multiplex PCR; TCRdb stores in-frame clones only, minus some. This table holds about 390,000 clones, 87% found once. Sequenced sample: peripheral blood. All receptors derive from a woman in her fifties or sixties with COVID-19, enrolled during active disease.

This chain links TRBV25-1 with TRBJ1-2; the D gene is possibly TRBD1 (5 bases). Germline V lookup: CDR1 MGHDK, CDR2 SYGVNS. V shed 5 bases and J shed 5 bases, with 21 bases lying between them. This CDR3 has 16 residues. Here the CDR3 reads CASSQESQGRGYGYTF. Here the CDR3 DNA reads TGTGCCAGCAGTCAAGAGAGTCAGGGAAGAGGATATGGCTACACCTTC.

This clone was detected only a few times. The V call is TRBV3-1 (or the pseudogene TRBV3-2), the J call TRBJ2-7, with D possibly matching TRBD1 (5 bases). Trimming left V 0 bases short and J 3 bases short, with 9 bases between. This CDR3 comprises 14 residues. The V gene's germline CDR1 is LGHDT and CDR2 YNNKEL (reference sequence). In DNA form, the CDR3 reads TGTGCCAGCAGCCAAGATGGGCAGGGCTACGAGCAGTACTTC. It translates to CASSQDGQGYEQYF.

This chain connects TRBV9 to TRBJ1-4; D remains ambiguous. The V gene lost 3 bases and the J gene lost 2 bases, with 11 bases spanning the gap. Germline loops: CDR1 SGDLS, CDR2 YYNGEE. This CDR3 is 15 amino acids long. The CDR3: CASSETRGTNEKLFF. The CDR3 nucleotides are TGTGCCAGCAGCGAGACGAGAGGGACTAATGAAAAACTGTTTTTT.

This chain connects TRBV3-1 (or the pseudogene TRBV3-2) to TRBJ1-1; a possible D gene is TRBD1 (6 bases). The CDR3 spans 12 residues. Germline CDR1 LGHDT, CDR2 YNNKEL (reference sequence). The V end was cut by 5 bases, the J end by 8 bases, with 12 bases between. The CDR3 DNA is TGTGCCAGCAGCGACCCCGGGACAGAAGCTTTCTTT. Protein sequence: CASSDPGTEAFF.

The gene calls are TRBV10-3 and TRBJ2-1, with 9 bases matching TRBD2. The germline gives CDR1 ENHRY, CDR2 SYGVKD. The CDR3 runs to 15 residues. CDR3 loop: CAIHPTSGAYNEQFF. As DNA, the CDR3 is TGTGCAATCCACCCGACTAGCGGAGCCTACAATGAGCAGTTCTTC.

The chain carries TRBV29-1 and TRBJ1-1; D possibly corresponds to TRBD1 (5 bases). This CDR3 has 12 amino acids. With 4 bases removed from V and 1 base from J, the gap between germline ends came to 7 bases. Germline CDR1 SQVTM, CDR2 ANQGSEA. The CDR3 protein is CSVGRGNTEAFF. In nucleotides, the CDR3 is TGCAGCGTTGGTAGGGGGAACACTGAAGCTTTCTTT.

The count of this clone is one. This chain connects TRBV10-3 to TRBJ2-7; D is uncertain. Per the germline V gene, CDR1 is ENHRY and CDR2 is SYGVKD. V lost 4 bases, J lost 5 bases, and 6 bases lay in between. The CDR3 is 11 amino acids. The CDR3 sequence: CAISGLDEQYF. CDR3 DNA: TGTGCCATCAGTGGGCTGGACGAGCAGTACTTC.

The V gene is TRBV5-8, the J gene TRBJ1-1; D is possibly TRBD1 (6 bases). The V gene lost 7 bases and the J gene lost 0 bases, with 13 bases spanning the gap. This CDR3 is built from 14 residues. The germline V gene has CDR1 SGHTS and CDR2 YDEGEE. The DNA for the CDR3 is TGTGCCAGCTATAAAGGACAGTTGAACACTGAAGCTTTCTTT. This encodes CASYKGQLNTEAFF.

The J gene is TRBJ1-2, the V gene TRBV6-5; the match to TRBD1 covers 7 bases. Trimming took 2 bases from V and 8 from J; bases not matched to a gene: 5. Germline V CDR1 and CDR2: MNHEY, SVGAGI. This CDR3 is 13 amino acids long. CDR3 in DNA: TGTGCCAGCAGTTACGACAGGGTGCGAGGCTACACCTTC. It codes for CASSYDRVRGYTF.

The rearrangement joins TRBV2 to TRBJ2-7, with D possibly matching TRBD2 (6 bases). CDR3 length: 13 residues. Germline CDR1 is SNHLY and CDR2 is FYNNEI. Trimming removed 4 bases from V and 3 bases from J, with 10 bases in between. CDR3 DNA: TGTGCCAGCAGTGGGGCGGGGCGCTACGAGCAGTACTTC. Its protein is CASSGAGRYEQYF.

CDR3 sequence: CATSSPNPGDRDTQYF. The CDR3 nucleotides are TGTGCCACCAGCAGCCCCAATCCGGGGGATCGAGATACGCAGTATTTT. The V call is TRBV15, the J call TRBJ2-3; D is perhaps TRBD2 (6 bases). The CDR3 runs to 16 residues. Per germline, CDR1 LNHNV and CDR2 YYDKDF (reference sequence). Trimming left V 3 bases short and J 5 bases short, with 18 bases between.

The rearrangement uses TRBV4-2 and TRBJ2-2; no definite D call. The CDR3 has 16 amino acids. The V gene's germline CDR1 is LGHNA and CDR2 YNFKEQ. With 1 base removed from V and 5 bases from J, the gap between germline ends came to 14 bases. The CDR3 nucleotides read TGTGCCAGCAGCCAAGTTCAGGCGTCGGATACCGGGGAGCTGTTTTTT. This encodes CASSQVQASDTGELFF.

The V gene is TRBV4-1, the J gene TRBJ2-2; 13 bases match TRBD2. Germline loops: CDR1 MGHRA, CDR2 YSYEKL. J gave up 8 bases and V 5 bases, and 11 bases lay outside the gene matches. This CDR3 region has 17 residues. For the CDR3, the DNA is TGCGCCAGCAGCTTCGGGACTAGCGGGGCCACTGGGGGGGAGCTGTTTTTT. It encodes CASSFGTSGATGGELFF.

This clone was detected only a few times. The V and J genes are TRBV5-1 and TRBJ1-2; TRBD1 matches 8 bases. This CDR3 comprises 15 residues. The junction had 11 bases not matched to a gene; V was cut back by 0 bases and J by 10 bases. Germline V gives CDR1 SGHRS, CDR2 YFSETQ. In DNA form, the CDR3 reads TGCGCCAGCAGCTTGGGGGACAGGACTCTCTTCTACTACACCTTC. Its protein product is CASSLGDRTLFYYTF.

In this sample, this clone turned up a few times. The V gene is TRBV4-1, the J gene TRBJ1-6; D is perhaps TRBD1 (5 bases). The CDR3 covers 17 residues. Germline CDR1 reads MGHRA; CDR2 reads YSYEKL. The V end was cut by 1 base, the J end by 9 bases, with 19 bases between. The CDR3 DNA sequence: TGCGCCAGCAGCCAAGCCAAAGACAGATTCTCGAGTTCACCCCTCCACTTT. It is translated as CASSQAKDRFSSSPLHF.

The CDR3 loop reads CASSFSSGGGDTQYF. Written as DNA, the CDR3 is TGTGCCAGCAGTTTCAGTTCAGGGGGTGGGGATACGCAGTATTTT. The rearrangement links TRBV25-1 to TRBJ2-3; 7 nucleotides align to TRBD1. Unmatched junction bases numbered 11, after V lost 5 bases and J lost 6 bases. This CDR3 has 15 residues. The germline gives CDR1 MGHDK, CDR2 SYGVNS.

The chain joins TRBV27 to TRBJ2-1, with 8 positions matching TRBD1. There are 15 residues in the CDR3. V trimming: 7 bases; J trimming: 7 bases; junction bases outside the gene matches: 12. CDR1 is MNHEY and CDR2 is SMNVEV in the germline V gene (reference sequence). CDR3 sequence (DNA): TGTGCCAGCACACCCCAGGGGGCGGCCTCGAATGAGCAGTTCTTC. Protein product: CASTPQGAASNEQFF.

This chain links TRBV6-5 with TRBJ2-3; 11 bases agree with TRBD2. The trim removed 6 bases at V and 0 bases at J, leaving 2 bases unmatched. Germline V gene lookup returns CDR1 MNHEY and CDR2 SVGAGI. CDR3 length: 15 amino acids. CDR3 loop: CASRGLAASTDTQYF. The CDR3 DNA follows: TGTGCCAGCAGGGGACTAGCGGCTAGCACAGATACGCAGTATTTT.

The rearrangement links TRBV5-1 to TRBJ2-3; 9 positions agree with TRBD2. The CDR3 length is 16 residues. CDR1 and CDR2 (germline): SGHRS, YFSETQ. Unmatched junction bases numbered 3, after V lost 0 bases and J lost 1 base. CDR3 bases: TGCGCCAGCAGCTTGGTAGCGGGGGCGGGCACAGATACGCAGTATTTT. This sequence encodes CASSLVAGAGTDTQYF.

This clone showed up many times. The rearrangement links TRBV19 to TRBJ1-1; 9 nucleotides agree with TRBD1. The CDR3 runs 16 residues. Germline V gene data show CDR1 as LNHDA and CDR2 as SQIVND (reference sequence). Trimming cost V 7 bases and J 2 bases; bases outside gene matches: 11. Here the CDR3 reads CASIPPGTGRNTEAFF. The CDR3 nucleotides are TGTGCCAGTATCCCACCCGGGACAGGGAGAAACACTGAAGCTTTCTTT.

The chain recombines TRBV9 with TRBJ2-1; 10 nucleotides line up with TRBD2. Germline V CDR1 and CDR2: SGDLS, YYNGEE. This CDR3 has 16 amino acids. With V trimmed by 0 bases and J by 10 bases, 10 bases remained unmatched. The chain's CDR3 is CASSVGAVAGGAEQFF. DNA of the CDR3: TGTGCCAGCAGCGTAGGGGCGGTAGCGGGGGGCGCCGAGCAGTTCTTC.

This chain uses TRBV28 with TRBJ2-2; 7 bases align to TRBD1. CDR3 length: 16 residues. Per the germline V gene, CDR1 is MDHEN and CDR2 is SYDVKM. With V trimmed by 5 bases and J by 6 bases, 12 bases remained unmatched. The CDR3 here is CASSPRSQGKAGELFF. CDR3 DNA sequence: TGTGCCAGCAGTCCCCGGTCACAGGGGAAGGCCGGGGAGCTGTTTTTT.

This chain connects TRBV7-3 to TRBJ1-1; D is ambiguous. CDR1 SGHTA and CDR2 FQGTGA come from the germline V gene. The CDR3 runs to 13 residues. V was trimmed by 5 bases and J by 3 bases, leaving 10 bases between them. CDR3 residues: CASSLRRDTEAFF. The CDR3 DNA sequence: TGTGCCAGCAGCCTCCGGCGGGACACTGAAGCTTTCTTT.